The 18 T cell receptor beta chains reported below all come from one sample, sequenced in a study of cytomegalovirus exposure and HLA in healthy donors. The PCR made use of 60 Vbeta and 13 Jbeta primers. Profiled with immunoSEQ multiplex PCR; TCRdb holds only in-frame clones, not every one. The sample lists about 140,000 clones; roughly 73% were seen once. Sequenced material: PBMCs. These receptors all come from a man aged 40-50 years in good health and CMV-seronegative.

The chain links TRBV5-6 to TRBJ2-7; D not certain. The germline gives CDR1 SGHDT, CDR2 YYEEEE. The CDR3 runs to 12 residues. V dropped 2 bases and J dropped 9 bases, with 12 bases sitting between them. The CDR3 DNA reads as TGTGCCAGCAGCTTAGCCCGAAGTGTGCAGTACTTC. It translates to CASSLARSVQYF.

The V and J genes are TRBV2 and TRBJ1-6; D perhaps matches TRBD1 (6 bases). Germline CDR1 is SNHLY and CDR2 is FYNNEI. Trimming removed 8 bases from V and 7 bases from J, with 15 bases in between. The CDR3 runs 14 residues. The CDR3 sequence: CASLPGQRNSPLHF. For the CDR3, the DNA is TGTGCCAGCCTACCGGGACAAAGAAATTCACCCCTCCACTTT.

This clone has only one observation. The chain links TRBV4-1 to TRBJ1-1; D may be TRBD1 (5 bases). This CDR3 region has 15 residues. V was pared by 0 bases and J by 4 bases, with 12 bases between. CDR1 and CDR2 from the germline V gene are MGHRA and YSYEKL. The CDR3 protein is CASSQETGGSTEAFF. CDR3 coding DNA: TGCGCCAGCAGCCAAGAAACGGGGGGGAGCACTGAAGCTTTCTTT.

The chain carries TRBV4-2 and TRBJ1-2; possible D gene TRBD1, 5 bases. Germline CDR1 LGHNA, CDR2 YNFKEQ. CDR3 length: 14 amino acids. V shed 3 bases and J shed 2 bases, with 10 bases lying between them. DNA for the CDR3: TGTGCCAGCAGCCAGGGGCGTCAGAACTATGGCTACACCTTC. This codes for CASSQGRQNYGYTF.

The J gene is TRBJ1-1, the V gene TRBV6-5; D is perhaps TRBD1 (6 bases). Trimming took off 3 bases at V and 0 bases at J, with 8 bases between the two ends. Germline loops: CDR1 MNHEY, CDR2 SVGAGI. CDR3 size: 14 residues. CDR3 DNA: TGTGCCAGCAGTTATTCAGGGGTGAACACTGAAGCTTTCTTT. This codes for CASSYSGVNTEAFF.

The CDR3 bases are TGTGCCACTGGGGACAGGGGGCTGAATCAGCCCCAGCATTTT. It codes for CATGDRGLNQPQHF. The chain links TRBV19 to TRBJ1-5; 12 nucleotides line up with TRBD1. The CDR3 covers 14 residues. The V gene's germline CDR1 is LNHDA and CDR2 SQIVND (reference sequence). Germline trimming cut 10 bases from V and 4 bases from J; bases unmatched to any gene: 5.

The chain is built from TRBV29-1 and TRBJ2-2; D might be TRBD2 (7 bases). Germline values: CDR1 SQVTM, CDR2 ANQGSEA. V gave up 7 bases and J gave up 5 bases, with 14 bases separating them. The CDR3 contains 13 residues. The DNA for the CDR3 is TGCAGCGCTATGGGGGGGCATACCGGGGAGCTGTTTTTT. Translation: CSAMGGHTGELFF.

This chain links TRBV6-1 with TRBJ2-4; a weak D match, TRBD1 (6 bases). Germline V gene lookup returns CDR1 MNHNS and CDR2 SASEGT. The CDR3 contains 14 residues. Trimming pared 7 bases from V and 5 bases from J, leaving 15 bases between. CDR3 region: CASNLMDRENIQYF. In nucleotides, the CDR3 is TGTGCCAGCAACCTCATGGACAGAGAAAACATTCAGTACTTC.

The rearrangement links TRBV28 to TRBJ2-2; 9 bases match TRBD1. Per the germline V gene, CDR1 is MDHEN and CDR2 is SYDVKM. The junction had 9 bases not matched to a gene; V was cut back by 6 bases and J by 4 bases. The CDR3 runs 16 residues. CDR3 residues: CASRATGGAGTGELFF. CDR3 coding DNA: TGTGCCAGCAGAGCTACAGGGGGCGCGGGCACCGGGGAGCTGTTTTTT.

This chain joins TRBV12-5 and TRBJ1-2, with no clear D. The CDR3 has 18 amino acids. Germline CDR1 LGHNT, CDR2 FRNRAP. V lost 0 bases and J lost 3, with 20 bases in between. CDR3 nucleotide sequence: TGTGCTAGTGGTTTGGTACGGTGGGAGAAGCCCTCTCACTATGGCTACACCTTC. Translation: CASGLVRWEKPSHYGYTF.

Concerning this clone: At the DNA level, this CDR3 is encoded by other sequences in the same sample as well. The V gene is TRBV28, the J gene TRBJ2-7; D might be TRBD2 (5 bases). The V end was cut by 2 bases, the J end by 2 bases, with 7 bases between. This CDR3 region has 13 residues. CDR1 MDHEN and CDR2 SYDVKM come from the germline V gene. The CDR3 DNA reads as TGTGCCAGCAGTTTAGGAGGCACCTACGAGCAGTACTTC. Residues: CASSLGGTYEQYF.

CDR3 sequence (DNA): TGCGCCAGCAGCCCGGGGGGCTCTGGGGCCAACGTCCTGACTTTC. It is translated as CASSPGGSGANVLTF. V and J are TRBV5-1 and TRBJ2-6; TRBD2 matches at 7 bases. The CDR3 is 15 amino acids. Germline-derived CDR1 and CDR2 are SGHRS and YFSETQ. With 4 bases clipped from V and 0 bases from J, the junction kept 1 base outside the gene matches.

This chain connects TRBV7-7 to TRBJ1-4; tentatively, D is TRBD1 (5 bases). V was cut by 5 bases and J by 8 bases, with 12 bases left in between. Germline V gene lookup returns CDR1 SSHAT and CDR2 FNYEAQ (reference sequence). The CDR3 runs 13 residues. The CDR3 sequence is CASSRGTREKLFF. CDR3 sequence (DNA): TGTGCCAGCAGCCGGGGGACCCGGGAAAAACTGTTTTTT.

The chain combines TRBV7-2 with TRBJ1-4; no clear D gene. The V gene's germline CDR1 is SGHTA and CDR2 FQGNSA. The CDR3 runs to 15 residues. Trimming pared 3 bases from V and 3 bases from J, leaving 11 bases between. The CDR3 DNA reads as TGTGCCAGCAGCTTTTCCTTTTTCCCTAATGAAAAACTGTTTTTT. Its protein is CASSFSFFPNEKLFF.

V is TRBV9 and J is TRBJ2-3, with a tentative D call TRBD1 (6 bases). V dropped 0 bases and J dropped 7 bases, with 12 bases sitting between them. The CDR3 runs to 14 residues. Germline CDR1 and CDR2: SGDLS and YYNGEE. The CDR3 DNA sequence: TGTGCCAGCAGCGTAGTAGGGACAATCAATACGCAGTATTTT. Its protein product is CASSVVGTINTQYF.

This clone was seen a few times. This sequence joins TRBV2 and TRBJ2-7; the D gene is possibly TRBD1 (6 bases). The CDR3 is 15 amino acids. The germline V gene encodes CDR1 SNHLY and CDR2 FYNNEI. V was shortened by 5 bases and J by 0 bases, with 14 bases between the two germline ends. The CDR3, as DNA: TGTGCCAGCAGTAAGACAGGAGTGGGCTCCTACGAGCAGTACTTC. It is translated as CASSKTGVGSYEQYF.

The chain uses TRBV19 and TRBJ1-1; D ambiguous. V lost 3 bases, J lost 2 bases, and 10 bases lay in between. The V gene's germline CDR1 is LNHDA and CDR2 SQIVND (reference sequence). The CDR3 is 14 amino acids. CDR3 sequence reads: CASSMRGYNTEAFF. The CDR3 nucleotides are TGTGCCAGTAGTATGCGAGGATATAACACTGAAGCTTTCTTT.

The gene calls are TRBV7-9 and TRBJ1-5; 9 nucleotides line up with TRBD1. The CDR3 contains 15 residues. J gave up 4 bases and V 4 bases, and 5 bases lay outside the gene matches. Germline V CDR1 and CDR2: SEHNR, FQNEAQ (reference sequence). The CDR3: CASSSTGGANQPQHF. In DNA, the CDR3 is TGTGCCAGCAGCTCTACAGGGGGCGCGAATCAGCCCCAGCATTTT.